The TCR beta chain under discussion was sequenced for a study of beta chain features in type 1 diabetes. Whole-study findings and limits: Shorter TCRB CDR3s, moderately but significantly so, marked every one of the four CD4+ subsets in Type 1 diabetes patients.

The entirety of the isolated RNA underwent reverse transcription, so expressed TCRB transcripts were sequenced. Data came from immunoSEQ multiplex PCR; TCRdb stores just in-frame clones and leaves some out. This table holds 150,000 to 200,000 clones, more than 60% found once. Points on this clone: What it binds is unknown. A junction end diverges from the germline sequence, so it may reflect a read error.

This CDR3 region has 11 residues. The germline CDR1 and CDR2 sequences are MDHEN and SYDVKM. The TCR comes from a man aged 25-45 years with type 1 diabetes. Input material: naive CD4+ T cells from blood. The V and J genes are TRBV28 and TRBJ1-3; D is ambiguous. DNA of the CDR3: TGTGCCAGCAGTTCGGGAGGGAGGTTGGATTTT. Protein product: CASSSGGRLDF.